This T cell receptor (beta chain) was profiled in a study of blood T cell repertoires in COVID-19. Background on the study: The samples span acute and convalescent COVID-19 from the United States, Italy and Spain. T cells, B-cell-depleted T cells, or PBMCs provided the cDNA or gDNA that served as material.

This clone was observed a handful of times. Between the trimmed V and J ends, which lost 0 bases and 1 base, there was a span of 8 bases. Germline V CDR1 and CDR2: SGHKS, YYEKEE (reference sequence). CDR3 length equals 15 residues. The protocol was immunoSEQ multiplex PCR, while the TCRdb copy is restricted to in-frame clones and leaves out a portion. The sample carries roughly 200,000 clones, around 89% recorded once. Sample: PBMCs or T cells enriched from blood (not recorded which). V usage is TRBV5-5 and J usage is TRBJ1-5; D is perhaps TRBD1 (6 bases). The sequence was collected from a man aged 30 to 45 who had recovered from COVID-19. CDR3 in amino acids: CASSLAGASNQPQHF. CDR3 DNA: TGTGCCAGCAGCTTGGCAGGGGCGAGCAATCAGCCCCAGCATTTT. Full variable domain (remainder filled in from reference TRBV5-5 and TRBJ1-5): DAGVTQSPTHLIKTRGQQVTLRCSPISGHKSVSWYQQVLGQGPQFIFQYYEKEERGRGNFPDRFSARQFPNYSSELNVNALLLGDSALYLCASSLAGASNQPQHFGDGTRLSIL.